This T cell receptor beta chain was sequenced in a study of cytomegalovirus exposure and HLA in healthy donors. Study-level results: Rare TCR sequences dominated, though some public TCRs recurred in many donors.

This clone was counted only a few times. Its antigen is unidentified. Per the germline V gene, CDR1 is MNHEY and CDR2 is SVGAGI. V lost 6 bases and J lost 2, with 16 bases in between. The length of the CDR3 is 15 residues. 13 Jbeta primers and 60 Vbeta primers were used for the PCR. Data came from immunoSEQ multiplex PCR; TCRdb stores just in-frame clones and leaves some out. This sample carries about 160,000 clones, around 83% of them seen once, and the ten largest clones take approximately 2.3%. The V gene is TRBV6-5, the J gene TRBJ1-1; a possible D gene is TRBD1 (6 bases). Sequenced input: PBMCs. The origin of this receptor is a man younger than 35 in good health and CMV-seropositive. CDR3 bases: TGTGCCAGCAGCTCACCCAGGGGCCGTAACACTGAAGCTTTCTTT. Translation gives CASSSPRGRNTEAFF.